Listed here is a single T cell receptor (beta chain). The antigen is unknown. TCRdb recomputed calls from the 5' RACE reads with MiXCR, one row per CDR3 protein. This repertoire shows over 250,000 distinct CDR3 sequences, over 4.5% found once; its top ten account for roughly 3.3%. V lost 5 bases to trimming and J lost 4 bases, with 17 bases between them. Germline CDR1 reads SGHTA; CDR2 reads FQGNSA. The CDR3 runs 15 residues. The source of the sample is a study of T cells after yellow fever vaccination. Points from the study as a whole: Compared with primary, the secondary response was weaker and peaked at day 5, not 15. Reappearing after the booster were most of the clones from primary vaccination (around 96% CD4, approximately 85% CD8).

The sequencing used CD4+ T cells sorted from PBMCs, collected on the day of the yellow fever booster vaccination. V gene TRBV7-2 combines with J gene TRBJ1-1; D gene uncertain. This receptor was obtained from a man younger than 35 who received the YFV17D yellow fever vaccine. The CDR3 region is CASSGRARHGTEAFF. The CDR3 DNA follows: TGTGCCAGCAGCGGCCGGGCCAGACATGGCACTGAAGCTTTCTTT. Full variable domain (outside the CDR3, taken from reference TRBV7-2 and TRBJ1-1): GAGVSQSPSNKVTEKGKDVELRCDPISGHTALYWYRQSLGQGLEFLIYFQGNSAPDKSGLPSDRFSAERTGGSVSTLTIQRTQQEDSAVYLCASSGRARHGTEAFFGQGTRLTVV.